The 32 T cell receptor beta chains below all came from one sample that was sequenced in a study of low-dose radiotherapy and immunotherapy resistance in tumors. This sample's time point: before trial treatment. With TRAV- and TRBV-specific primers, first-strand cDNA was made, covering the alpha and beta chains. Amplification, which lasted 15 to 20 PCR cycles, used a constant-region primer and V-primer adapter to amplify TCRs. A single record per CDR3 protein comes from TCRdb applying MiXCR to the reads. The sample yields tens of thousands of distinct CDR3 sequences, more than 25% seen once. Here the sequenced sample was PBMCs, taken before treatment. The source is a female donor with ovarian cancer.

This clonotype was seen many times. This chain uses TRBV29-1 with TRBJ2-3, with D perhaps matching TRBD1 or TRBD2 (5 bases each). Trimming left V 4 bases short and J 5 bases short, with 10 bases between. CDR1 and CDR2 from the germline V gene are SQVTM and ANQGSEA. The CDR3 contains 12 residues. Here the CDR3 reads CSVAEGIDTQYF. In DNA form, the CDR3 reads TGCAGCGTTGCCGAGGGGATAGATACGCAGTATTTT.

This clonotype was found a few times. This chain uses TRBV6-6 with TRBJ1-6; D gene unclear. Per germline, CDR1 MNHNY and CDR2 SVGAGI (reference sequence). Trimming took 5 bases from V and 0 from J, leaving 20 bases between them. This CDR3 has 19 residues. The CDR3: CASSPYGSGRSSYNSPLHF. The DNA of the CDR3 is TGTGCCAGCAGTCCGTACGGTAGTGGTCGGAGCTCCTATAATTCACCCCTCCACTTT.

V and J are TRBV20-1 and TRBJ1-1, with D possibly matching TRBD1 (5 bases). This CDR3 has 14 residues. Trimming stripped 3 bases from V and 4 bases from J, with 15 bases between. CDR1 and CDR2 (germline): DFQATT, SNEGSKA (reference sequence). The CDR3 sequence is CSASFWGGGTEAFF. CDR3 bases: TGCAGTGCTAGCTTTTGGGGCGGTGGCACTGAAGCTTTCTTT.

The chain employs TRBV5-1 and TRBJ2-1, with a weak D call TRBD2 (7 bases). V shed 5 bases and J shed 4 bases, with 19 bases lying between them. Per germline, CDR1 SGHRS and CDR2 YFSETQ. CDR3 size: 16 residues. In nucleotides, the CDR3 is TGCGCCAGCAGTCCTATTGGTGGGGGGGCTTACAATGAGCAGTTCTTC. It codes for CASSPIGGGAYNEQFF.

This clonotype was seen repeatedly, ten times or more. The chain recombines TRBV21-1 with TRBJ2-5. TRBV21-1 is reported as a pseudogene. The length of the CDR3 is 16 residues. The CDR3 sequence is CASSKRWWRTQETQYF. DNA for the CDR3: TGTGCCAGCAGCAAACGGTGGTGGCGAACCCAAGAGACCCAGTACTTC.

In the case of this clonotype: A much bigger clone sits one base away, suggesting this may be a read error. The rearrangement links TRBV7-2 to TRBJ1-2, with no clear D. The CDR3 extends over 16 amino acids. Between the trimmed V and J ends, which lost 1 base and 2 bases, there was a span of 14 bases. Germline V gene lookup returns CDR1 SGHTA and CDR2 FQGNSA. CDR3 residues: CASSLGTAGSNYGYTF. In nucleotides, the CDR3 is TGTGCCAGCAGCTTAGGAACAGCGGGCTCCAACTATGGCTACACCTTC.

This chain uses TRBV5-1 with TRBJ2-7, with 8 positions matching TRBD1. This CDR3 comprises 14 residues. Per the germline V gene, CDR1 is SGHRS and CDR2 is YFSETQ. Unmatched junction bases numbered 9, after V lost 4 bases and J lost 6 bases. The CDR3, as DNA: TGCGCCAGCAGCATAGGACAGGGAATCGGCGAGCAGTACTTC. The encoded protein is CASSIGQGIGEQYF.

This clonotype has at least ten counts. This chain uses TRBV7-8 with TRBJ2-1; D ambiguous. The V and J ends lost 4 bases and 6 bases respectively, with 22 bases between them. The CDR3 contains 17 residues. CDR1 is SGHVS and CDR2 is FQNEAQ in the germline V gene. CDR3 amino acids: CASSSARATAYSNEQFF. The CDR3 bases are TGTGCCAGCAGCTCCGCCCGGGCTACCGCTTACTCCAATGAGCAGTTCTTC.

This clonotype occurred many times. This chain links TRBV19 with TRBJ2-2; tentative D call: TRBD2 (5 bases). V was clipped by 2 bases and J by 7 bases, with 14 bases between them. Germline assignment: CDR1 LNHDA and CDR2 SQIVND (reference sequence). This CDR3 region has 15 residues. The CDR3, as DNA: TGTGCCAGTAGTATAAGTGACTACCCTCACGGGGAGCTGTTTTTT. Translation: CASSISDYPHGELFF.

This clonotype was observed many times. V usage is TRBV29-1 and J usage is TRBJ2-1; TRBD2 might be the D (6 bases). The germline V and J ends were trimmed by 0 bases and 6 bases, with 18 bases remaining between them. Germline CDR1 SQVTM, CDR2 ANQGSEA. The CDR3 loop spans 16 amino acids. In DNA form, the CDR3 reads TGCAGCGTTGAAGACCCCCTGCAGCGGGCGATCAATGAGCAGTTCTTC. Translating it yields CSVEDPLQRAINEQFF.

The rearrangement uses TRBV29-1 and TRBJ1-1; TRBD1 matches at 11 bases. The CDR3 is 15 residues long. V was clipped by 3 bases and J by 3 bases; unmatched bases: 6. Per the germline V gene, CDR1 is SQVTM and CDR2 is ANQGSEA. The DNA for the CDR3 is TGCAGCGTTGACGGTGGACAGGGGGCGGACACTGAAGCTTTCTTT. It translates to CSVDGGQGADTEAFF.

There are many counts of this clonotype. The chain combines TRBV5-1 with TRBJ2-5; D is possibly TRBD1 or TRBD2 (5 bases each). The CDR3 is made up of 17 amino acids. Germline loops: CDR1 SGHRS, CDR2 YFSETQ. V was shortened by 4 bases and J by 7 bases, with 26 bases between the two germline ends. The CDR3 bases are TGCGCCAGCAGCCAGGTTCAGGGAGCGCGGAGGTGGAGGACCCAGTACTTC. Amino acid sequence: CASSQVQGARRWRTQYF.

The chain links TRBV11-2 to TRBJ2-2; perhaps D is TRBD1 or TRBD2 (5 bases each). This CDR3 has 17 amino acids. V was pared by 4 bases and J by 1 base, with 16 bases between. Germline V gene lookup returns CDR1 SGHAT and CDR2 FQNNGV. The CDR3 reads CASSSPGPRGNTGELFF. CDR3 nucleotide sequence: TGTGCCAGCAGCTCACCGGGACCCCGTGGGAACACCGGGGAGCTGTTTTTT.

The V call is TRBV19, the J call TRBJ1-1; TRBD1 is a possible D gene (5 bases). CDR3 length equals 14 residues. Per germline, CDR1 LNHDA and CDR2 SQIVND (reference sequence). V lost 8 bases and J lost 1, with 14 bases in between. CDR3 sequence: CASSPTTENTEAFF. CDR3 nucleotides: TGTGCCAGTTCGCCCACGACAGAGAACACTGAAGCTTTCTTT.

This clonotype was detected many times. The chain combines TRBV7-8 with TRBJ2-7, with D tentatively TRBD1 or TRBD2 (5 bases each). V was trimmed by 1 base and J by 2 bases, leaving 15 bases between them. The CDR3 is made up of 16 amino acids. Germline V gene sequence: CDR1 SGHVS, CDR2 FQNEAQ. CDR3 nucleotides: TGTGCCAGCAGCTTAGGTGGTTTGGGGGTACCCTACGAGCAGTACTTC. Its translation is CASSLGGLGVPYEQYF.

Ten or more counts support this clonotype. The chain links TRBV29-1 to TRBJ2-7; D gene uncertain. Trimming stripped 1 base from V and 5 bases from J, with 6 bases between. The CDR3 covers 11 residues. Germline assignment: CDR1 SQVTM and CDR2 ANQGSEA. Written as DNA, the CDR3 is TGCAGCGTTGAAGTACTCCACGAGCAGTACTTC. Protein: CSVEVLHEQYF.

This clonotype has a count of ten or more. V and J are TRBV20-1 and TRBJ2-1, with 10 bases identical to TRBD2. The CDR3 covers 13 residues. The germline gives CDR1 DFQATT, CDR2 SNEGSKA (reference sequence). The junction had 5 bases not matched to a gene; V was cut back by 7 bases and J by 5 bases. CDR3 in amino acids: CSVPGLADNEQFF. In DNA form, the CDR3 reads TGCAGTGTCCCAGGACTAGCGGACAATGAGCAGTTCTTC.

This clonotype was seen at least ten times. It is unclear where the CDR3 begins or ends on the DNA, so no DNA is shown, and the CDR3 is as TCRdb lists it. This chain uses TRBV5-4 with TRBJ2-2. The CDR3 is 16 residues long, ends included. From germline, CDR1 is SGHNT and CDR2 YYREEE (reference sequence). The CDR3 loop is CASSSFPSFTGELFFF.

The rearrangement links TRBV6-1 to TRBJ2-5; 8 bases line up with TRBD2. The V gene end was trimmed by 6 bases and the J gene end by 9 bases; junction bases not matched to a gene: 15. CDR3 length: 15 residues. CDR1 is MNHNS, CDR2 SASEGT, per germline. The CDR3 region has the DNA TGTGCCAGCAGAGTACTTCCGGGACTAGGTGGACCCCAGTACTTC. Amino acid sequence: CASRVLPGLGGPQYF.

This clonotype was detected many times. The gene calls are TRBV12-3 or TRBV12-4 and TRBJ1-5; D remains ambiguous. V shed 3 bases and J shed 0 bases, with 12 bases lying between them. The CDR3 has 16 residues. CDR3 bases: TGTGCCAGCAGTTTTGGGTCATCGAATAGCAATCAGCCCCAGCATTTT. Protein: CASSFGSSNSNQPQHF.

This clonotype came up many times. The chain couples TRBV28 to TRBJ1-4, with D unclear. Trimming took 6 bases from V and 8 from J, leaving 10 bases between them. The CDR3 loop spans 12 amino acids. Germline assignment: CDR1 MDHEN and CDR2 SYDVKM. CDR3 in amino acids: CASSSRPEKLFF. CDR3 sequence (DNA): TGTGCCAGCAGCTCCCGGCCCGAAAAACTGTTTTTT.

V is TRBV18 and J is TRBJ2-7, with a possible D match to TRBD2 (6 bases). The CDR3 contains 15 residues. Germline CDR1 and CDR2: KGHSH and LQKENI. With 3 bases removed from V and 3 bases from J, the gap between germline ends came to 15 bases. This chain's CDR3 is CASSPRGGSGYEQYF. The CDR3 nucleotides are TGTGCCAGCTCACCCCGCGGAGGGTCGGGCTACGAGCAGTACTTC.

In this sample, this clonotype turned up many times. V is TRBV3-1 and J is TRBJ2-5; either TRBD1 or TRBD2 may fit D (6 bases each). V dropped 1 base and J dropped 5 bases, with 14 bases sitting between them. Germline V gives CDR1 LGHDT, CDR2 YNNKEL (reference sequence). This CDR3 contains 15 residues. The DNA of the CDR3 is TGTGCCAGCAGCCAAGTCCCACAAGGGGGGGAGACCCAGTACTTC. This encodes CASSQVPQGGETQYF.

The sample holds many counts of this clonotype. The gene calls are TRBV7-9 and TRBJ2-1; a possible D gene is TRBD2 (6 bases). The CDR3 spans 15 residues. Germline V gene lookup returns CDR1 SEHNR and CDR2 FQNEAQ (reference sequence). Deletions cut 3 bases from V and 8 bases from J, with 17 bases between. The CDR3 nucleotides read TGTGCCAGCAGCTTCAGTGGAGGGAGAGTAGATGAGCAGTTCTTC. The encoded protein is CASSFSGGRVDEQFF.

In its sample, this clonotype was seen a few times. This sequence joins TRBV10-1 and TRBJ2-2, with TRBD1 matching 12 bases. The J segment lost 4 bases and the V segment lost 8 bases, leaving 2 bases of the junction unmatched. The CDR3 length is 14 residues. The V gene's germline CDR1 is WNHNN and CDR2 SYGVQD (reference sequence). CDR3 bases: TGCGCCAGCGGGACAGGGGGCACCACCGGGGAGCTGTTTTTT. Protein: CASGTGGTTGELFF.

This clonotype was seen many times. The chain is built from TRBV5-1 and TRBJ2-7, with 14 bases fitting TRBD2. The junction had 4 bases not matched to a gene; V was cut back by 7 bases and J by 4 bases. Germline lookup yields CDR1 SGHRS and CDR2 YFSETQ. The CDR3 contains 14 residues. The CDR3 reads CASSGTSGSYEQYF. The CDR3 nucleotides are TGCGCCAGCTCCGGGACTAGCGGGAGTTACGAGCAGTACTTC.

Ten or more counts support this clonotype. V and J are TRBV5-1 and TRBJ2-2, with 7 positions matching TRBD2. Losses at the gene ends were 6 bases for V and 4 bases for J; bases not matched to a gene: 9. Germline loops: CDR1 SGHRS, CDR2 YFSETQ. There are 15 residues in the CDR3. The CDR3 DNA reads as TGCGCCAGCACGGGGGTTCCGGGAGGCACCGGGGAGCTGTTTTTT. Residues: CASTGVPGGTGELFF.

This clonotype has at least ten counts. The chain combines TRBV4-2 with TRBJ2-7; D gene unclear. The germline V gene encodes CDR1 LGHNA and CDR2 YNFKEQ. V lost 1 base and J 0 bases, leaving 7 bases between the germline ends. CDR3 length: 14 residues. The CDR3 DNA reads TGTGCCAGCAGCCAAGTTCGCAGCTCCTACGAGCAGTACTTC. Its translation is CASSQVRSSYEQYF.

This clonotype occurred many times. The chain joins TRBV10-3 to TRBJ1-5; 7 bases agree with TRBD1. V trimming: 7 bases; J trimming: 3 bases; junction bases outside the gene matches: 6. The V gene's germline CDR1 is ENHRY and CDR2 SYGVKD. This CDR3 region has 14 residues. The CDR3, as DNA: TGTGCCATCAAGCGACAGGGTTCCAATCAGCCCCAGCATTTT. This encodes CAIKRQGSNQPQHF.

The J gene is TRBJ2-4, the V gene TRBV6-6; D unresolved. Germline-derived CDR1 and CDR2 are MNHNY and SVGAGI (reference sequence). The CDR3 has 13 amino acids. V was shortened by 3 bases and J by 8 bases, with 11 bases between the two germline ends. The CDR3 here is CASSYEASHIQYF. CDR3 nucleotides: TGTGCCAGCAGTTATGAGGCCAGCCACATTCAGTACTTC.

This clonotype was observed a few times. The chain links TRBV12-3 or TRBV12-4 to TRBJ2-3; TRBD1 matches 7 bases. The CDR3 loop spans 14 amino acids. V lost 5 bases and J lost 1; bases outside the gene matches: 3. CDR3 residues: CASSKDRGTDTQYF. As DNA, the CDR3 is TGTGCCAGCAGTAAAGACAGGGGCACAGATACGCAGTATTTT.

This clonotype appeared many times. The chain couples TRBV27 to TRBJ2-1; 12 bases are shared with TRBD2. The CDR3 is made up of 14 amino acids. Germline V CDR1 and CDR2: MNHEY, SMNVEV (reference sequence). Unmatched junction bases numbered 4, after V lost 10 bases and J lost 3 bases. The CDR3 is CATTSGGNYNEQFF. The CDR3 DNA sequence: TGTGCCACAACTAGCGGGGGGAACTACAATGAGCAGTTCTTC.